The 17 T cell receptor beta chains below all came from one sample that was sequenced in a study of monozygotic twins with inflammatory bowel disease. TCRdb derives one entry per CDR3 protein from the 5' RACE reads, leaving out DNA. Its table records around 190,000 distinct CDR3 sequences. The material sequenced was blood. The receptors derive from a human donor with ulcerative colitis or Crohn's disease, or a healthy co-twin of an affected twin (not recorded which).

The chain uses TRBV20-1 and TRBJ2-3; TCRdb calls TRBD1, which cannot be checked without DNA. In germline, CDR1 is DFQATT, CDR2 SNEGSKA (reference sequence). The CDR3 sequence is 13 residues long. CDR3 sequence reads: CSPGRGPRDTQYF.

The rearrangement joins TRBV7-9 to TRBJ2-2. From germline, CDR1 is SEHNR and CDR2 FQNEAQ (reference sequence). The length of the CDR3 is 15 residues. The CDR3 sequence: CASSERGRRTGELFF.

The gene calls are TRBV3-1 and TRBJ2-7; TCRdb gives TRBD2 as the D gene, but with no DNA this cannot be confirmed. This CDR3 spans 15 amino acids. Per the germline V gene, CDR1 is LGHDT and CDR2 is YNNKEL (reference sequence). This CDR3 is CASSPRSDNSYEQYF.

This chain's CDR3 is CASSLAFGGNEQFF. V and J are TRBV5-1 and TRBJ2-1; no DNA is available, so the TRBD1 call from TCRdb remains unchecked. Germline CDR1 and CDR2: SGHRS and YFSETQ. The CDR3 runs to 14 residues.

This chain uses TRBV4-1 with TRBJ2-4. CDR1 MGHRA and CDR2 YSYEKL come from the germline V gene. The CDR3 sequence is 16 residues long. This chain's CDR3 is CASSQVGSRASDIQYF.

The chain uses TRBV5-1 and TRBJ1-1; checking the TCRdb D call of TRBD1 is not possible without DNA. The CDR3 is 15 residues long. CDR1 is SGHRS, CDR2 YFSETQ, per germline. This chain's CDR3 is CASSPLTGAGTEAFF.

J is TRBJ2-3 and V is TRBV5-1. Germline V gene lookup returns CDR1 SGHRS and CDR2 YFSETQ. The CDR3 is made up of 15 amino acids. The CDR3: CASSIQAGRTDTQYF.

V and J are TRBV20-1 and TRBJ1-1; lacking DNA, the TRBD1 call made by TCRdb goes unchecked. CDR1 and CDR2 from the germline V gene are DFQATT and SNEGSKA (reference sequence). The CDR3 has 15 residues. The CDR3 sequence is CSASRGRGWATEAFF.

J is TRBJ2-5 and V is TRBV5-1. This CDR3 has 13 residues. CDR1 and CDR2 from the germline V gene are SGHRS and YFSETQ. The CDR3 is CASSAVRQETQYF.

The chain links TRBV2 to TRBJ2-7; TCRdb returns TRBD1, unconfirmable since there is no DNA. The CDR3 extends over 12 amino acids. CDR1 and CDR2 (germline): SNHLY, FYNNEI. CDR3 loop: CASRGTGGEQYF.

J is TRBJ1-5 and V is TRBV7-6. The CDR3 covers 13 residues. Germline assignment: CDR1 SGHVS and CDR2 FNYEAQ. This CDR3 is CASSLGLRQPQHF.

This chain joins TRBV18 and TRBJ2-2; TCRdb's D call, TRBD1, is unchecked because there is no DNA. The length of the CDR3 is 17 residues. Germline V gene data show CDR1 as KGHSH and CDR2 as LQKENI. The CDR3 sequence: CASSPTGGGRNTGELFF.

CDR3 sequence reads: CASSKNPGTEAFF. The chain combines TRBV18 with TRBJ1-1. Germline V gene lookup returns CDR1 KGHSH and CDR2 LQKENI. This CDR3 comprises 13 residues.

CDR3 loop: CSVTRGAYEQYF. The chain is built from TRBV29-1 and TRBJ2-7. Germline assignment: CDR1 SQVTM and CDR2 ANQGSEA. This CDR3 contains 12 residues.

The rearrangement uses TRBV3-1 and TRBJ1-1. Germline CDR1 and CDR2: LGHDT and YNNKEL (reference sequence). This CDR3 contains 17 residues. The CDR3 region is CASSRIPVASGYTEAFF. Using reference TRBV3-1 and TRBJ1-1 for the parts outside the CDR3, the full variable domain is DTAVSQTPKYLVTQMGNDKSIKCEQNLGHDTMYWYKQDSKKFLKIMFSYNNKELIINETVPNRFSPKSPDKAHLNLHINSLELGDSAVYFCASSRIPVASGYTEAFFGQGTRLTVV.

V is TRBV5-1 and J is TRBJ2-2; TCRdb's assignment of TRBD1 cannot be checked, as there is no DNA. The CDR3 has 14 amino acids. Germline V gene lookup returns CDR1 SGHRS and CDR2 YFSETQ. This chain's CDR3 is CAGRTETNTGELFF.

This chain connects TRBV6-5 to TRBJ2-3. Germline CDR1 MNHEY, CDR2 SVGAGI. The CDR3 has 15 amino acids. This chain's CDR3 is CASSYADQSTDTQYF.